This passage covers 23 T cell receptor beta chains from one sample sequenced in a study of shared clonotypes between healthy human individuals. The table came from immunoSEQ multiplex PCR; TCRdb's copy has only in-frame clones and leaves some out. The sample shows roughly 640,000 clones, approximately 97% of them seen only once. The sequenced sample was naive CD4+ T cells sorted from blood. The subset was: CD45RA+ positively selected. Receptors were obtained from a woman in her 30s in good health.

The rearrangement uses TRBV5-1 and TRBJ1-1, with 10 positions matching TRBD1. The CDR3 has 16 residues. Trimming took 0 bases from V and 4 from J; bases not matched to a gene: 6. CDR1 and CDR2 (germline): SGHRS, YFSETQ. The CDR3 DNA is TGCGCCAGCAGCTTGGGGACAGGGGGGTTACCCACTGAAGCTTTCTTT. Its translation is CASSLGTGGLPTEAFF.

The chain's CDR3 is CASVADSNEQFF. CDR3 nucleotides: TGTGCCAGCGTAGCGGATAGCAATGAGCAGTTCTTC. The chain is built from TRBV6-1 and TRBJ2-1; tentatively, D is TRBD2 (6 bases). The germline V gene has CDR1 MNHNS and CDR2 SASEGT. Between the trimmed V and J ends, which lost 8 bases and 6 bases, there was a span of 11 bases. The CDR3 is made up of 12 amino acids.

This chain connects TRBV19 to TRBJ2-1; 9 bases align to TRBD2. Looked up from germline, CDR1 is LNHDA and CDR2 is SQIVND (reference sequence). Trimming took 2 bases from V and 7 from J; bases not matched to a gene: 9. The CDR3 covers 16 residues. The CDR3 reads CASSIRREGLINEQFF. DNA of the CDR3: TGTGCCAGTAGTATACGGCGGGAGGGCCTTATAAATGAGCAGTTCTTC.

The V and J genes are TRBV10-2 and TRBJ2-5; 12 bases fit TRBD2. Trimming at V came to 5 bases and at J to 3 bases, leaving 10 bases not matched to a gene. CDR3 length: 17 amino acids. Germline-derived CDR1 and CDR2 are WSHSY and SAAADI. For the CDR3, the DNA is TGCGCCAGCAGTCCTCCCAGACTAGCGGGAGAGAAAGAGACCCAGTACTTC. Translated, it gives CASSPPRLAGEKETQYF.

The chain recombines TRBV9 with TRBJ2-5, with 7 bases lining up with TRBD2. Germline trimming cut 3 bases from V and 1 base from J; bases unmatched to any gene: 6. The V gene's germline CDR1 is SGDLS and CDR2 YYNGEE. The CDR3 length is 15 residues. The CDR3 loop reads CASSAWGGGQETQYF. The CDR3 DNA is TGTGCCAGCAGCGCCTGGGGCGGGGGCCAAGAGACCCAGTACTTC.

On this clone itself: Other DNA sequences within the sample encode an identical CDR3. The chain recombines TRBV2 with TRBJ1-1, with unresolved D. Germline V gives CDR1 SNHLY, CDR2 FYNNEI. V lost 8 bases and J lost 1, with 5 bases in between. The CDR3 spans 11 residues. Here the CDR3 reads CASEENTEAFF. The CDR3 DNA reads as TGTGCCAGCGAGGAGAACACTGAAGCTTTCTTT.

The genes are TRBV5-1 and TRBJ2-7; 9 bases line up with TRBD1. In germline, CDR1 is SGHRS, CDR2 YFSETQ. The ends lost 3 bases at V and 0 bases at J; junction bases unmatched: 4. This CDR3 is 15 amino acids long. The CDR3 loop reads CASSSSGQGSYEQYF. CDR3 nucleotide sequence: TGCGCCAGCAGCTCCTCGGGACAGGGCTCCTACGAGCAGTACTTC.

V gene TRBV5-1 combines with J gene TRBJ2-3; maybe TRBD1 (5 bases). The ends were cut back, 0 bases at V and 2 bases at J, with 10 bases in the middle. This CDR3 is built from 15 residues. Per the germline V gene, CDR1 is SGHRS and CDR2 is YFSETQ. The CDR3 loop is CASSLGPGFTDTQYF. CDR3 DNA: TGCGCCAGCAGCTTGGGACCAGGGTTCACAGATACGCAGTATTTT.

The chain uses TRBV19 and TRBJ2-7, with 11 bases identical to TRBD2. Losses at the gene ends were 3 bases for V and 2 bases for J; bases not matched to a gene: 9. Germline assignment: CDR1 LNHDA and CDR2 SQIVND (reference sequence). CDR3 size: 17 residues. DNA of the CDR3: TGTGCCAGTAGTATTTTTGGGACTAGCGGAGGGACCTACGAGCAGTACTTC. Translating it yields CASSIFGTSGGTYEQYF. The entire variable domain, with the rest obtained from reference TRBV19 and TRBJ2-7, is as follows: DGGITQSPKYLFRKEGQNVTLSCEQNLNHDAMYWYRQDPGQGLRLIYYSQIVNDFQKGDIAEGYSVSREKKESFPLTVTSAQKNPTAFYLCASSIFGTSGGTYEQYFGPGTRLTVT.

This clone was recorded at least ten times. V usage is TRBV29-1 and J usage is TRBJ2-5; TRBD2 matches at 7 bases. The V gene end was trimmed by 3 bases and the J gene end by 5 bases; junction bases not matched to a gene: 15. There are 16 residues in the CDR3. The germline V gene has CDR1 SQVTM and CDR2 ANQGSEA. CDR3 region: CSVDQQETGTTETQYF. CDR3 bases: TGCAGCGTTGACCAACAGGAGACCGGGACTACTGAGACCCAGTACTTC.

This clone was seen only a few times. The rearrangement uses TRBV6-5 and TRBJ1-2, with TRBD1 as a possible D gene (6 bases). Germline V gene lookup returns CDR1 MNHEY and CDR2 SVGAGI. This CDR3 has 15 residues. The V and J ends lost 6 bases and 4 bases respectively, with 18 bases between them. The CDR3 DNA is TGTGCCAGCAGACACAGACAGGCGGAAAGCTATGGCTACACCTTC. This gives the protein CASRHRQAESYGYTF.

For the CDR3, the DNA is TGTGCCAGCATCCGGGACAACCAAGAGACCCAGTACTTC. Amino acid sequence: CASIRDNQETQYF. This chain links TRBV28 with TRBJ2-5; TRBD1 is a possible D gene (6 bases). CDR1 and CDR2 from the germline V gene are MDHEN and SYDVKM. The germline V and J ends were trimmed by 7 bases and 0 bases, with 9 bases remaining between them. This CDR3 spans 13 amino acids.

V gene TRBV10-1 combines with J gene TRBJ2-3; no clear D gene. The CDR3 is 15 residues long. Germline CDR1 and CDR2: WNHNN and SYGVQD (reference sequence). Trimming took 5 bases from V and 1 from J, leaving 13 bases between them. CDR3 loop: CASSPQLRGTDTQYF. The CDR3 bases are TGCGCCAGCAGTCCCCAGCTAAGGGGCACAGATACGCAGTATTTT.

The chain links TRBV6-4 to TRBJ2-2; TRBD1 aligns across 8 bases. There are 17 residues in the CDR3. V lost 2 bases and J lost 5; bases outside the gene matches: 10. From germline, CDR1 is MRHNA and CDR2 SNTAGT. The CDR3 DNA reads as TGTGCCAGCAGTGACCCACCTCCGGGACAGGTTACCGGGGAGCTGTTTTTT. Amino acid sequence: CASSDPPPGQVTGELFF.

This chain connects TRBV14 to TRBJ2-5; 8 bases fit TRBD1. V was pared by 1 base and J by 5 bases, with 6 bases of the junction left unmatched. This CDR3 contains 15 residues. CDR1 is SGHDN, CDR2 FVKESK, per germline. The CDR3 is CASSQGFRGHETQYF. The CDR3 coding sequence is TGTGCCAGCAGCCAAGGTTTCAGGGGGCACGAGACCCAGTACTTC.

The chain joins TRBV7-9 to TRBJ2-3; D is tentatively TRBD1 or TRBD2 (5 bases each). The CDR3 extends over 14 amino acids. V was pared by 3 bases and J by 4 bases, with 11 bases between. The germline V gene encodes CDR1 SEHNR and CDR2 FQNEAQ (reference sequence). The CDR3 nucleotides are TGTGCCAGCAGCTTGGGGGAGTCACCAGATACGCAGTATTTT. Translated, it gives CASSLGESPDTQYF.

V and J are TRBV4-2 and TRBJ2-3; 7 nucleotides match TRBD2. Germline V gene data show CDR1 as LGHNA and CDR2 as YNFKEQ. With 0 bases clipped from V and 8 bases from J, the junction kept 2 bases outside the gene matches. The CDR3 runs to 13 residues. The CDR3 sequence: CASSQDREVTQYF. The CDR3 region has the DNA TGTGCCAGCAGCCAAGATCGGGAGGTTACGCAGTATTTT.

The gene calls are TRBV4-2 and TRBJ2-7; D is ambiguous. V lost 5 bases and J 1 base, leaving 12 bases between the germline ends. The CDR3 spans 14 residues. Germline lookup yields CDR1 LGHNA and CDR2 YNFKEQ. The CDR3, as DNA: TGTGCCAGCAGCTGGGAAGCAACTTCCTACGAGCAGTACTTC. It yields the protein CASSWEATSYEQYF.

The CDR3 sequence is CASSLETGDDGYTF. CDR3 nucleotide sequence: TGCGCCAGCAGCTTGGAGACAGGGGACGACGGCTACACCTTC. The chain uses TRBV5-1 and TRBJ1-2, with 8 bases aligning to TRBD1. Germline V CDR1 and CDR2: SGHRS, YFSETQ. The V and J ends lost 0 bases and 8 bases, in that order; junction bases with no gene match: 6. This CDR3 region has 14 residues.

The chain uses TRBV11-2 and TRBJ2-1, with TRBD2 identical over 14 bases. The V and J ends lost 4 bases and 8 bases, in that order; junction bases with no gene match: 7. Per the germline V gene, CDR1 is SGHAT and CDR2 is FQNNGV. This CDR3 has 16 residues. As DNA, the CDR3 is TGTGCCAGCAGCTGGGGACTAGCGGGAGCGATCGATGAGCAGTTCTTC. Translation gives CASSWGLAGAIDEQFF.

Comment on this clone: A read error may produce the germline difference seen at one junction end. Other DNA sequences in this sample translate to the same CDR3. The CDR3 bases are TGTGCCAGCAGCTCTGGGACGCCGAAAACCGGGGAGTTGTTTTTT. Amino acids: CASSSGTPKTGELFF. The chain is built from TRBV5-4 and TRBJ2-2; TRBD1 or TRBD2 may be the D gene (5 bases each). Germline-derived CDR1 and CDR2 are SGHNT and YYREEE (reference sequence). This CDR3 spans 15 amino acids. Using reference TRBV5-4 and TRBJ2-2 for the parts outside the CDR3, the full variable domain is ETGVTQSPTHLIKTRGQQVTLRCSSQSGHNTVSWYQQALGQGPQFIFQYYREEENGRGNFPPRFSGLQFPNYSSELNVNALELDDSALYLCASSSGTPKTGELFFGEGSRLTVL.

V is TRBV6-5 and J is TRBJ2-7, with D maybe TRBD2 (5 bases). Germline CDR1 is MNHEY and CDR2 is SVGAGI. The V gene lost 7 bases and the J gene lost 6 bases, with 22 bases spanning the gap. CDR3 length: 15 amino acids. The CDR3 loop reads CASTQRANARGEQYF. The CDR3 DNA follows: TGTGCCAGCACACAACGGGCTAACGCTCGGGGCGAGCAGTACTTC.

CDR3 region: CASSPWGRGQPQHF. The CDR3 DNA follows: TGTGCCAGCAGTCCTTGGGGACGGGGTCAGCCCCAGCATTTT. The chain has TRBV2 and TRBJ1-5; D might be TRBD1 (5 bases). The CDR3 consists of 14 residues. Germline CDR1 and CDR2: SNHLY and FYNNEI. V was trimmed by 5 bases and J by 6 bases, leaving 14 bases between them.